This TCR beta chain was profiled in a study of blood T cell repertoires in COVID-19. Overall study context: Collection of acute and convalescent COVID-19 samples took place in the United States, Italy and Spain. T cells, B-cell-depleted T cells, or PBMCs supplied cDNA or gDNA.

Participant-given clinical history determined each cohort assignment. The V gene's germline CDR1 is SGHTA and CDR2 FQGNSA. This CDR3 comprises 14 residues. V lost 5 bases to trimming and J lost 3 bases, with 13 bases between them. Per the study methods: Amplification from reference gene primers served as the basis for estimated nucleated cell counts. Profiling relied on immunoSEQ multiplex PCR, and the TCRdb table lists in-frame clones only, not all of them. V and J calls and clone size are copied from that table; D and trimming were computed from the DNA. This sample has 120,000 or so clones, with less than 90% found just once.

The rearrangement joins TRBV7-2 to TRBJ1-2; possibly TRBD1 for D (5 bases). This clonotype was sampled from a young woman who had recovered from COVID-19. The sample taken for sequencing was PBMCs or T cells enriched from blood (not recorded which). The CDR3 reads CASSQLAGDYGYTF. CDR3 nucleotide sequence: TGTGCCAGCAGCCAATTGGCGGGGGACTATGGCTACACCTTC.